The entry below gives a single TCR beta chain sequence along with its context. The sample originates from a study of T-cell reconstitution after alpha-beta-depleted transplantation in children. CDR3 length: 13 residues. The germline CDR1 and CDR2 sequences are SGHDT and YYEEEE. V lost 1 base, J lost 3 bases, and 8 bases lay in between. Preparing the TCRbeta library involved the use of unique molecular identifiers. MiXCR, run by TCRdb on the PCR reads, gives a single entry per CDR3 protein. Among approximately 640,000 distinct CDR3 sequences listed, about 15% were seen once. Sequenced material: PBMCs from the stem cell graft donor, taken from the stem cell graft. The chain joins TRBV5-6 to TRBJ2-7; a weak D match, TRBD2 (5 bases). The sequence derives from a human donor who donated a stem cell graft to a child with acute myeloid leukemia. The CDR3 here is CASSLTGFYEQYV. The CDR3, as DNA: TGTGCCAGCAGCTTGACGGGGTTCTACGAGCAGTACGTC.